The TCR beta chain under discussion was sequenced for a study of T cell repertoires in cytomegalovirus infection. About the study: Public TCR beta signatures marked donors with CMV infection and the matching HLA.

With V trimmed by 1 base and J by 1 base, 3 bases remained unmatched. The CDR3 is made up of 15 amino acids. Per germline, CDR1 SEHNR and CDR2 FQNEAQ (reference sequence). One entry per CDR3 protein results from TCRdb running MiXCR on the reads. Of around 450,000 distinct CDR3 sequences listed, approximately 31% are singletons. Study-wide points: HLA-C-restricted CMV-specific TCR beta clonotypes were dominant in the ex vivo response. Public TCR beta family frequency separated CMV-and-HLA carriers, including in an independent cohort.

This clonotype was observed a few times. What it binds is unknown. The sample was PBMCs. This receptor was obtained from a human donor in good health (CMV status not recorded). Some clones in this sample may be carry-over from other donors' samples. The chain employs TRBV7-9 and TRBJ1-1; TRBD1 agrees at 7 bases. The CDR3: CASSLEEGANTEAFF. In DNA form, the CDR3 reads TGTGCCAGCAGCTTAGAGGAGGGGGCGAACACTGAAGCTTTCTTT.